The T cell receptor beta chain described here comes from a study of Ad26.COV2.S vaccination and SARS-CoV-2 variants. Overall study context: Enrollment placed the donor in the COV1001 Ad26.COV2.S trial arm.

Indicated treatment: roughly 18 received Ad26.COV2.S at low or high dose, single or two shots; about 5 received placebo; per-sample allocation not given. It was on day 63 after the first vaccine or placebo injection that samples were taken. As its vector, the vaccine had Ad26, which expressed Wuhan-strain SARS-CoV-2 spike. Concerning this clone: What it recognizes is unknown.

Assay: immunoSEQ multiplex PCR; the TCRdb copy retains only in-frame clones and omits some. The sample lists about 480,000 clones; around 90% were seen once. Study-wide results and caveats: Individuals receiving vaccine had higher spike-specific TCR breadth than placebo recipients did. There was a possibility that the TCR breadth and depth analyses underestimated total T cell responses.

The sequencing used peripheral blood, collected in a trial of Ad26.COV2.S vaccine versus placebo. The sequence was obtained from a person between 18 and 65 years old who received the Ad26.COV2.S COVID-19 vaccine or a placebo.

The CDR3: CASGIVHTGELFF. Here the CDR3 DNA reads TGTGCCAGCGGGATAGTTCACACCGGGGAGCTGTTTTTT. This sequence joins TRBV28 and TRBJ2-2; D call uncertain. The V end was cut by 8 bases, the J end by 3 bases, with 10 bases between. The CDR3 covers 13 residues. Germline V gene data show CDR1 as MDHEN and CDR2 as SYDVKM. The whole variable domain, filled in from reference TRBV28 and TRBJ2-2, reads DVKVTQSSRYLVKRTGEKVFLECVQDMDHENMFWYRQDPGLGLRLIYFSYDVKMKEKGDIPEGYSVSREKKERFSLILESASTNQTSMYLCASGIVHTGELFFGEGSRLTVL.